This entry lists 21 T cell receptor beta chains sequenced from one sample in a study of shared clonotypes between healthy human individuals. TCRdb's table, derived via immunoSEQ multiplex PCR, lists solely in-frame clones and lacks some. The sample has nearly 750,000 clones, 55% to 80% seen once. Sequences were obtained from memory CD4+ T cells sorted from blood. As to subset: CD45RA-negative fraction. The receptors were sampled from a woman in her 30s in good health.

The J gene is TRBJ1-1, the V gene TRBV6-6, with a tentative D call TRBD1 (6 bases). Germline loops: CDR1 MNHNY, CDR2 SVGAGI (reference sequence). The CDR3 extends over 15 amino acids. Trimming took off 6 bases at V and 6 bases at J, with 20 bases between the two ends. The CDR3 region is CASSLGGPGGPEAFF. The CDR3 nucleotides read TGTGCCAGCAGCTTGGGCGGGCCCGGGGGCCCTGAAGCTTTCTTT.

This sequence joins TRBV14 and TRBJ2-7; perhaps TRBD1 as D (6 bases). V dropped 2 bases and J dropped 3 bases, with 14 bases sitting between them. The CDR3 is made up of 15 amino acids. Germline CDR1 reads SGHDN; CDR2 reads FVKESK. CDR3 DNA: TGTGCCAGCAGCCAAAGATGGGACACCTTCTACGAGCAGTACTTC. It encodes CASSQRWDTFYEQYF.

The chain uses TRBV7-2 and TRBJ2-7; 13 bases line up with TRBD2. The CDR3 has 16 amino acids. Germline V lookup: CDR1 SGHTA, CDR2 FQGNSA. V lost 1 base, J lost 2 bases, and 2 bases stayed unmatched. CDR3 nucleotides: TGTGCCAGCAGCTTAGGAGGACTAGCGGGAGCCTACGAGCAGTACTTC. Protein sequence: CASSLGGLAGAYEQYF.

This chain uses TRBV5-4 with TRBJ1-5; no reliable D call. The germline V gene encodes CDR1 SGHNT and CDR2 YYREEE (reference sequence). This CDR3 is built from 15 residues. V lost 0 bases, J lost 0 bases, and 7 bases lay in between. CDR3 protein: CASSLESDSNQPQHF. In DNA, the CDR3 is TGTGCCAGCAGCTTGGAGAGTGATAGCAATCAGCCCCAGCATTTT.

The CDR3 nucleotides are TGTGCCAGCAGCCCTTCCTGGGTAAATCAGCCCCAGCATTTT. It yields the protein CASSPSWVNQPQHF. The V gene is TRBV10-3, the J gene TRBJ1-5, with D unclear. The length of the CDR3 is 14 residues. Per the germline V gene, CDR1 is ENHRY and CDR2 is SYGVKD. With 10 bases removed from V and 4 bases from J, the gap between germline ends came to 17 bases.

This chain links TRBV7-2 with TRBJ2-1, with 7 bases aligning to TRBD1. V lost 3 bases and J lost 7; bases outside the gene matches: 6. The CDR3 is 14 amino acids. CDR1 is SGHTA and CDR2 is FQGNSA in the germline V gene. The DNA of the CDR3 is TGTGCCAGCAGCTTGGCCGGGACAGATAATGAGCAGTTCTTC. Amino acids: CASSLAGTDNEQFF. Supplemented by reference TRBV7-2 and TRBJ2-1, the full variable domain reads GAGVSQSPSNKVTEKGKDVELRCDPISGHTALYWYRQSLGQGLEFLIYFQGNSAPDKSGLPSDRFSAERTGGSVSTLTIQRTQQEDSAVYLCASSLAGTDNEQFFGPGTRLTVL.

CDR3 protein: CAISDPTGAQPQHF. The CDR3 DNA reads TGTGCCATCAGTGATCCCACAGGGGCTCAGCCCCAGCATTTT. V is TRBV10-3 and J is TRBJ1-5; 7 bases are a match to TRBD1. The length of the CDR3 is 14 residues. In germline, CDR1 is ENHRY, CDR2 SYGVKD. J was trimmed by 6 bases and V by 3 bases; bases with no gene match: 5.

The chain recombines TRBV5-8 with TRBJ2-7; tentatively, D is TRBD1 (6 bases). Germline-derived CDR1 and CDR2 are SGHTS and YDEGEE. V lost 4 bases and J lost 0, with 11 bases in between. This CDR3 contains 14 residues. The CDR3 spells CASSLWTVSYEQYF. The CDR3, as DNA: TGTGCCAGCAGCCTCTGGACAGTCTCCTACGAGCAGTACTTC.

J is TRBJ2-5 and V is TRBV30; tentative D call: TRBD2 (6 bases). The CDR3 totals 17 residues. The germline V gene has CDR1 GTSNPN and CDR2 SVGIG (reference sequence). V lost 0 bases and J lost 5, with 22 bases in between. CDR3 nucleotide sequence: TGTGCCTGGAGTGTAGGTACGGGAGCGCAAATGGGGGAGACCCAGTACTTC. Translated: CAWSVGTGAQMGETQYF.

This chain joins TRBV5-4 and TRBJ1-1; 9 positions match TRBD1. There are 14 residues in the CDR3. Trimming took 4 bases from V and 5 from J; bases not matched to a gene: 6. Germline loops: CDR1 SGHNT, CDR2 YYREEE (reference sequence). The CDR3 bases are TGTGCCAGCAGCGAGGACAGGGGTTGGACTGAAGCTTTCTTT. It is translated as CASSEDRGWTEAFF.

This clone has just a few counts. The chain joins TRBV28 to TRBJ2-7; 8 bases line up with TRBD2. The germline gives CDR1 MDHEN, CDR2 SYDVKM. The CDR3 contains 15 residues. V was clipped by 7 bases and J by 1 base; unmatched bases: 9. DNA of the CDR3: TGTGCCAGCACTACTCCGGGGGGGACTTCCTACGAGCAGTACTTC. Protein sequence: CASTTPGGTSYEQYF.

A single count supports this clone. The rearrangement uses TRBV6-1 and TRBJ2-7; 10 positions match TRBD2. The CDR3 extends over 13 amino acids. Germline V gives CDR1 MNHNS, CDR2 SASEGT. CDR3 bases: TGTGCCAGCAGTGAGTTTCTAGCGGGAGTTTTGGATGTC. This gives the protein CASSEFLAGVLDV.

The V gene is TRBV7-2, the J gene TRBJ1-1; the match to TRBD1 covers 8 bases. This CDR3 is 13 amino acids long. CDR1 and CDR2 from the germline V gene are SGHTA and FQGNSA. The V gene end was trimmed by 5 bases and the J gene end by 7 bases; junction bases not matched to a gene: 6. The CDR3 here is CASSTRGRNEAFF. As DNA, the CDR3 is TGTGCCAGCAGCACCAGGGGGCGGAATGAAGCTTTCTTT.

This clone was observed a single time. The V call is TRBV30, the J call TRBJ2-3, with D tentatively TRBD2 (6 bases). The CDR3 extends over 15 amino acids. Looked up from germline, CDR1 is GTSNPN and CDR2 is SVGIG (reference sequence). The V gene lost 0 bases and the J gene lost 5 bases, with 15 bases spanning the gap. The CDR3 nucleotides are TGTGCCTGGAGTGTAGTTCGGGGGAGGAAAGATACGCAGTATTTT. Translating it yields CAWSVVRGRKDTQYF.

In nucleotides, the CDR3 is TGTGCCAGTAGTATCGAATGGGACATTGAAAAACTGTTTTTT. Translated, it gives CASSIEWDIEKLFF. The V and J genes are TRBV19 and TRBJ1-4; tentatively, D is TRBD1 (6 bases). This CDR3 is built from 14 residues. Trimming removed 3 bases at V and 7 bases at J, with 12 bases between. In germline, CDR1 is LNHDA, CDR2 SQIVND (reference sequence). The variable domain in full, completed from reference TRBV19 and TRBJ1-4, reads DGGITQSPKYLFRKEGQNVTLSCEQNLNHDAMYWYRQDPGQGLRLIYYSQIVNDFQKGDIAEGYSVSREKKESFPLTVTSAQKNPTAFYLCASSIEWDIEKLFFGSGTQLSVL.

The chain employs TRBV5-4 and TRBJ2-5; either TRBD1 or TRBD2 may supply D (6 bases each). V lost 4 bases and J lost 5, with 30 bases in between. This CDR3 is 19 amino acids long. CDR1 and CDR2 (germline): SGHNT, YYREEE (reference sequence). Written as DNA, the CDR3 is TGTGCCAGCAGCCTTCGCCGGGTACAGGGCGGGACGTGGCCTGAGACCCAGTACTTC. Amino acid sequence: CASSLRRVQGGTWPETQYF.

The chain has TRBV28 and TRBJ1-2; 9 positions match TRBD1. V lost 6 bases, J lost 1 base, and 6 bases stayed unmatched. CDR3 length: 15 amino acids. Germline CDR1 reads MDHEN; CDR2 reads SYDVKM. The CDR3 coding sequence is TGTGCCAGCAGGTCGACAGGGGGTAGTAACTATGGCTACACCTTC. The encoded protein is CASRSTGGSNYGYTF.

The chain employs TRBV19 and TRBJ2-1; 8 bases line up with TRBD2. Germline lookup yields CDR1 LNHDA and CDR2 SQIVND (reference sequence). This CDR3 comprises 14 residues. V lost 4 bases, J lost 4 bases, and 3 bases stayed unmatched. The CDR3 reads CASSKRELYNEQFF. CDR3 coding DNA: TGTGCCAGTAGTAAGCGGGAGCTATACAATGAGCAGTTCTTC.

The V and J genes are TRBV14 and TRBJ2-7, with 9 bases fitting TRBD1. Germline CDR1 reads SGHDN; CDR2 reads FVKESK. The CDR3 consists of 14 residues. V trimming: 3 bases; J trimming: 10 bases; junction bases outside the gene matches: 10. CDR3: CASSQTGTGIRQYF. CDR3 in DNA: TGTGCCAGCAGCCAGACCGGGACAGGGATTCGACAGTACTTC.

V and J are TRBV28 and TRBJ1-5; 8 bases agree with TRBD1. The CDR3 spans 16 residues. Germline CDR1 is MDHEN and CDR2 is SYDVKM. V trimming: 3 bases; J trimming: 0 bases; junction bases outside the gene matches: 4. CDR3 coding DNA: TGTGCCAGCAGTTTTCAGGGGGCTAATAGCAATCAGCCCCAGCATTTT. Translated, it gives CASSFQGANSNQPQHF.

This clone is a singleton in its sample. The genes are TRBV2 and TRBJ1-5; 8 positions agree with TRBD1. J gave up 7 bases and V 6 bases, and 5 bases lay outside the gene matches. CDR3 length: 13 amino acids. The germline CDR1 and CDR2 sequences are SNHLY and FYNNEI. The CDR3: CASRLQGVQPQHF. CDR3 bases: TGTGCCAGCAGACTACAGGGGGTACAGCCCCAGCATTTT.